Each of the 21 T cell receptor beta chains below was sequenced from the same sample in a study of CXCR3-negative and CXCR3-positive naive CD8 T cells. UMI-tagged TRB cDNA libraries were built via 5' RACE. From its re-call of the 5' RACE reads, TCRdb lists each CDR3 protein once, without DNA. This sample's table has approximately 130,000 distinct CDR3 sequences. Study-wide results and caveats: For CXCR3-positive naive cells, TRB CDR3s were more hydrophobic than those of CXCR3-negative naive cells.

Their cognate antigens are unknown. The sequencing input was naive CXCR3+ CD8+ T cells from blood. The sample's subset: CD45RO-CCR7+CD27+CD95- naive CD8+ T cells expressing CXCR3 (TNR3+). These receptors all come from a human donor in good health. Some clones in this sample may be carry-over from other donors' samples.

V is TRBV29-1 and J is TRBJ1-2; TCRdb's assignment of TRBD1 cannot be checked, as there is no DNA. The germline CDR1 and CDR2 sequences are SQVTM and ANQGSEA. This CDR3 has 13 amino acids. CDR3 residues: CSVTTGVDYGYTF.

CDR3 residues: CASSLNRVSSYEQYF. The rearrangement uses TRBV7-2 and TRBJ2-7; TCRdb selects TRBD1, and the lack of DNA leaves this call unchecked. There are 15 residues in the CDR3. Germline CDR1 is SGHTA and CDR2 is FQGNSA.

V and J are TRBV29-1 and TRBJ2-1; TCRdb returns TRBD2, unconfirmable since there is no DNA. The CDR3 is 13 residues long. Germline CDR1 and CDR2: SQVTM and ANQGSEA. CDR3: CSAIAGGPNEQFF.

V gene TRBV4-1 combines with J gene TRBJ2-5. There are 15 residues in the CDR3. Germline CDR1 is MGHRA and CDR2 is YSYEKL. CDR3 loop: CASSLDTARQETQYF.

This chain's CDR3 is CSATDPNYEQYF. The V and J genes are TRBV20-1 and TRBJ2-7. The length of the CDR3 is 12 residues. Per the germline V gene, CDR1 is DFQATT and CDR2 is SNEGSKA (reference sequence).

The chain has TRBV28 and TRBJ2-5; the D gene TCRdb calls, TRBD1, cannot be checked with no DNA. Germline V gene lookup returns CDR1 MDHEN and CDR2 SYDVKM. This CDR3 has 17 residues. CDR3 sequence reads: CASTSNEGAPEQETQYF. The complete variable domain, with remaining parts taken from reference TRBV28 and TRBJ2-5, reads DVKVTQSSRYLVKRTGEKVFLECVQDMDHENMFWYRQDPGLGLRLIYFSYDVKMKEKGDIPEGYSVSREKKERFSLILESASTNQTSMYLCASTSNEGAPEQETQYFGPGTRLLVL.

V and J are TRBV2 and TRBJ2-7; the TCRdb call, TRBD1, lacks DNA for checking. Looked up from germline, CDR1 is SNHLY and CDR2 is FYNNEI. The CDR3 is 14 amino acids. The CDR3: CASSEVGQGYEQYF.

CDR3 residues: CASSPDSHVTEAFF. This chain joins TRBV6-6 and TRBJ1-1; the D call of TRBD1 rests on TCRdb alone, since no DNA is present to check it. The germline V gene encodes CDR1 MNHNY and CDR2 SVGAGI (reference sequence). The CDR3 totals 14 residues.

CDR3: CASSLAIDTQYF. The chain couples TRBV7-2 to TRBJ2-3. The CDR3 runs to 12 residues. CDR1 is SGHTA and CDR2 is FQGNSA in the germline V gene.

The rearrangement uses TRBV9 and TRBJ2-7; TCRdb names TRBD1, which stays unverified in the absence of DNA. The CDR3 has 14 amino acids. Looked up from germline, CDR1 is SGDLS and CDR2 is YYNGEE. The CDR3 protein is CASSGQGGSYEQYF.

The gene calls are TRBV28 and TRBJ1-2. The length of the CDR3 is 13 residues. Germline V gives CDR1 MDHEN, CDR2 SYDVKM. CDR3 sequence reads: CASGEVQVYGYTF.

The chain couples TRBV7-9 to TRBJ2-7; TCRdb's assignment of TRBD2 cannot be checked, as there is no DNA. Germline V CDR1 and CDR2: SEHNR, FQNEAQ (reference sequence). This CDR3 contains 17 residues. The CDR3 here is CASSRGLAGAGSYEQYF.

V is TRBV7-9 and J is TRBJ2-1; without DNA, the TCRdb call of TRBD2 cannot be checked. The CDR3 runs 14 residues. Germline-derived CDR1 and CDR2 are SEHNR and FQNEAQ (reference sequence). CDR3 sequence reads: CASSLEGNNNEQFF.

CDR3 sequence reads: CATGRATSYNEQFF. This chain connects TRBV24-1 to TRBJ2-1; TCRdb indicates TRBD2, and absent DNA this call remains unverified. This CDR3 comprises 14 residues. Germline lookup yields CDR1 KGHDR and CDR2 SFDVKD.

The chain has TRBV7-6 and TRBJ2-1; as DNA is missing, the TRBD2 call by TCRdb cannot be tested. This CDR3 spans 17 amino acids. Germline values: CDR1 SGHVS, CDR2 FNYEAQ. The CDR3 protein is CASSLEASGSSYNEQFF. Using reference TRBV7-6 and TRBJ2-1 for the parts outside the CDR3, the full variable domain is GAGVSQSPRYKVTKRGQDVALRCDPISGHVSLYWYRQALGQGPEFLTYFNYEAQQDKSGLPNDRFSAERPEGSISTLTIQRTEQRDSAMYRCASSLEASGSSYNEQFFGPGTRLTVL.

The rearrangement links TRBV6-2 or TRBV6-3 to TRBJ2-2; checking the TCRdb D call of TRBD2 is not possible without DNA. Germline-derived CDR1 and CDR2 are MNHEY and SVGEGT. This CDR3 region has 12 residues. CDR3: CASSYGPGELFF.

The chain employs TRBV28 and TRBJ2-1; TCRdb reports TRBD2, a call that lacks DNA to check it against. The CDR3 extends over 18 amino acids. Germline CDR1 MDHEN, CDR2 SYDVKM. The CDR3 protein is CASGSRGAARPPYNEQFF.

The chain combines TRBV7-2 with TRBJ2-7. From germline, CDR1 is SGHTA and CDR2 FQGNSA. The CDR3 covers 13 residues. The chain's CDR3 is CASSLGGPNEQYF. The complete variable domain, with remaining parts taken from reference TRBV7-2 and TRBJ2-7, reads GAGVSQSPSNKVTEKGKDVELRCDPISGHTALYWYRQSLGQGLEFLIYFQGNSAPDKSGLPSDRFSAERTGGSVSTLTIQRTQQEDSAVYLCASSLGGPNEQYFGPGTRLTVT.

The CDR3 sequence: CASRGTDSTYQETQYF. The chain employs TRBV28 and TRBJ2-5; the TCRdb D gene call, TRBD1, has no DNA to confirm it. The CDR3 has 16 residues. Germline V lookup: CDR1 MDHEN, CDR2 SYDVKM.

The chain employs TRBV28 and TRBJ2-5; absent DNA, TCRdb's TRBD1 call cannot be checked. The V gene's germline CDR1 is MDHEN and CDR2 SYDVKM. The CDR3 consists of 14 residues. CDR3 sequence reads: CASSSPSGRETQYF.

The chain couples TRBV5-5 to TRBJ2-7; TCRdb gives TRBD1 as the D gene, but with no DNA this cannot be confirmed. This CDR3 is 14 amino acids long. The germline V gene has CDR1 SGHKS and CDR2 YYEKEE (reference sequence). CDR3 residues: CASSFGGGGREQYF.